This entry describes one T cell receptor beta chain. This sample was taken from a study of blood T cell repertoires in COVID-19. Study summary: From T cells, B-cell-depleted T cells, or PBMCs came the material, which was cDNA or gDNA.

The method was immunoSEQ multiplex PCR; TCRdb's version includes in-frame clones alone and lacks a portion of them. This sample has just over 250,000 clones, with more than 90% found just once. V gave up 3 bases and J gave up 9 bases; unmatched junction bases: 6. CDR3 length: 14 amino acids. Germline CDR1 SGDLS, CDR2 YYNGEE. The sequence came from a person aged 18 to 30 with COVID-19, enrolled during active disease. The sequenced sample consisted of peripheral blood. This sequence joins TRBV9 and TRBJ1-6, with TRBD1 matching over 7 bases. Here the CDR3 DNA reads TGTGCCAGCAGCGACCGGGACAGACGTTCACCCCTCCACTTT. Residues: CASSDRDRRSPLHF. The full variable domain, with the rest looked up from reference TRBV9 and TRBJ1-6, is DSGVTQTPKHLITATGQRVTLRCSPRSGDLSVYWYQQSLDQGLQFLIQYYNGEERAKGNILERFSAQQFPDLHSELNLSSLELGDSALYFCASSDRDRRSPLHFGNGTRLTVT.